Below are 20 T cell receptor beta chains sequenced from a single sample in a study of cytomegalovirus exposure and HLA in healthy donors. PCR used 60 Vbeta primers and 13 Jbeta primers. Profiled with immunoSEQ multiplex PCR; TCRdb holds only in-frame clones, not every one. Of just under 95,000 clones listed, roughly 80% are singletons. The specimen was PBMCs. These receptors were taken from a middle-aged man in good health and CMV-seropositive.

The CDR3 DNA sequence: TGTGCCAGCAGCGTAGAGCCTGCTGGGGGCAACTATGGCTACACCTTC. It yields the protein CASSVEPAGGNYGYTF. The chain couples TRBV9 to TRBJ1-2, with D tentatively TRBD1 (6 bases). The CDR3 length is 16 residues. CDR1 and CDR2 (germline): SGDLS, YYNGEE. The ends were cut back, 0 bases at V and 2 bases at J, with 14 bases in the middle.

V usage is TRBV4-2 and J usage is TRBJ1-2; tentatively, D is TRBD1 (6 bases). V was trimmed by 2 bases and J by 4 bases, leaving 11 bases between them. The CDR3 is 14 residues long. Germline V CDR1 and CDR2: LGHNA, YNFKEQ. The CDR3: CASSQPQGAYGYTF. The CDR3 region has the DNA TGTGCCAGCAGCCAACCACAGGGCGCCTATGGCTACACCTTC.

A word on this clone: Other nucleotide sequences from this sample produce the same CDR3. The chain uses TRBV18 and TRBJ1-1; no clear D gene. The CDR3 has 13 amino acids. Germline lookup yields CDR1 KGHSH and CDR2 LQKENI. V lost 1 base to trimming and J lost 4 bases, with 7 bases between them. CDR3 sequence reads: CASSPQGSTEAFF. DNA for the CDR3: TGTGCCAGCTCACCACAAGGGAGCACTGAAGCTTTCTTT.

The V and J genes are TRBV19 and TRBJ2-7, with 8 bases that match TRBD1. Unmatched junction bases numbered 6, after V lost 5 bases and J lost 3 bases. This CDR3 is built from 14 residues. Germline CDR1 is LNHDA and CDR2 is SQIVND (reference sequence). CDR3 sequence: CASSGDRSYYEQYF. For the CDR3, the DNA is TGTGCCAGTAGTGGGGACAGGTCATACTACGAGCAGTACTTC.

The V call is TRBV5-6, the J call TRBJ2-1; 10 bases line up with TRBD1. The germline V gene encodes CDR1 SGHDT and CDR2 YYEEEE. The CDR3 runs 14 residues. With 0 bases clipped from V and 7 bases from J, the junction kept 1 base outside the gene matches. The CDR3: CASSLGQGANEQFF. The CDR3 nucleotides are TGTGCCAGCAGCTTGGGACAGGGGGCGAATGAGCAGTTCTTC.

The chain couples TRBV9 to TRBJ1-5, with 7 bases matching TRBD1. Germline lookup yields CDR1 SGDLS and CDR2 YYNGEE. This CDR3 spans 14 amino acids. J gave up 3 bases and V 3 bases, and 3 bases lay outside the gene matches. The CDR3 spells CASSADRDNQPQHF. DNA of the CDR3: TGTGCCAGCAGCGCCGACAGGGACAATCAGCCCCAGCATTTT.

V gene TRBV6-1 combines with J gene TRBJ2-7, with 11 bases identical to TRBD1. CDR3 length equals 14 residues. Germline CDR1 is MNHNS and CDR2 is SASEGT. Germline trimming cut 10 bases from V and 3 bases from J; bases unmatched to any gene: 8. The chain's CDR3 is CATNFGTGGYEQYF. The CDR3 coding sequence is TGTGCCACCAATTTTGGGACAGGGGGCTACGAGCAGTACTTC.

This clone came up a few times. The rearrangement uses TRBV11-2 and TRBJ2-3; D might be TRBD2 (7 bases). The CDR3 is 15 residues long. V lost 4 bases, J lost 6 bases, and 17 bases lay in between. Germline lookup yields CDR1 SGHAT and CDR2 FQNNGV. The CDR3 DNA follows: TGTGCCAGCAGCTCCCTAACCGCGGGGGCTGATACGCAGTATTTT. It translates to CASSSLTAGADTQYF.

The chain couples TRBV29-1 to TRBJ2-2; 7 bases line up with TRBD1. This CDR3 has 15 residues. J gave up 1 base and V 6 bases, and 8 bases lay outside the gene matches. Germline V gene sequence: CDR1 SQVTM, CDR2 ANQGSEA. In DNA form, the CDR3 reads TGCAGCGTGGAAATCCGGGACAGGAACACCGGGGAGCTGTTTTTT. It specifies CSVEIRDRNTGELFF.

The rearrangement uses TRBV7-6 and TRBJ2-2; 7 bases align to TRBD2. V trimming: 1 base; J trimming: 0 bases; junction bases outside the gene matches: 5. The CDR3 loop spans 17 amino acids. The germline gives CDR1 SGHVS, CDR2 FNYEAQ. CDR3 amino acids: CASSLEGSGANTGELFF. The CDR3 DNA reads TGTGCCAGCAGCTTAGAAGGGAGCGGGGCGAACACCGGGGAGCTGTTTTTT.

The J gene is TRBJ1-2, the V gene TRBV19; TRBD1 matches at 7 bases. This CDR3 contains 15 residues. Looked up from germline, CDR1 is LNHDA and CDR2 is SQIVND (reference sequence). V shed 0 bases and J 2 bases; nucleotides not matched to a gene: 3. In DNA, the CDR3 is TGTGCCAGTAGTATAGAGCAGGGGGTCAACTATGGCTACACCTTC. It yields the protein CASSIEQGVNYGYTF.

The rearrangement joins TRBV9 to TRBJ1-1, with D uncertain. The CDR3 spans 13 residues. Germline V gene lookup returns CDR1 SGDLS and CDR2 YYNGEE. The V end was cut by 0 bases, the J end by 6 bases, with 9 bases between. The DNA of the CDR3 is TGTGCCAGCAGCGTAGGGGAGCTAGCTGAAGCTTTCTTT. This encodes CASSVGELAEAFF.

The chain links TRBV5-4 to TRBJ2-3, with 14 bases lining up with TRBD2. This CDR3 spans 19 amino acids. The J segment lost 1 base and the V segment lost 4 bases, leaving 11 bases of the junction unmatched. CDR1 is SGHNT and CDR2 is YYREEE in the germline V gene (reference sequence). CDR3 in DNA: TGTGCCAGCAGCCAAGGGACTAGCGGGGGAGGAGGGGGCACAGATACGCAGTATTTT. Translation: CASSQGTSGGGGGTDTQYF.

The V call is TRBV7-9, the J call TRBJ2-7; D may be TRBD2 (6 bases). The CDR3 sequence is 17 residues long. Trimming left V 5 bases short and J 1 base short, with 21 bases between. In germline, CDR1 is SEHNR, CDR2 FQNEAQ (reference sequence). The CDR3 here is CASSPPPGGADSYEQYF. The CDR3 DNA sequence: TGTGCCAGCAGCCCGCCCCCCGGGGGAGCGGATTCCTACGAGCAGTACTTC.

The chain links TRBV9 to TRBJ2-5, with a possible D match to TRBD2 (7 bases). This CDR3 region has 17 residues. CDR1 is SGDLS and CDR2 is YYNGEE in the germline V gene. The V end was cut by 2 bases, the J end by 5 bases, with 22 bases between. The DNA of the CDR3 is TGTGCCAGCAGCGTCCCGATAGGAGGGGGGGCTGTCGAGACCCAGTACTTC. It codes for CASSVPIGGGAVETQYF. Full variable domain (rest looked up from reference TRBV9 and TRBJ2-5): DSGVTQTPKHLITATGQRVTLRCSPRSGDLSVYWYQQSLDQGLQFLIQYYNGEERAKGNILERFSAQQFPDLHSELNLSSLELGDSALYFCASSVPIGGGAVETQYFGPGTRLLVL.

CDR3 region: CASNQGSYEQYF. Here the CDR3 DNA reads TGTGCCAGCAATCAGGGATCCTACGAGCAGTACTTC. V gene TRBV6-6 combines with J gene TRBJ2-5, with D possibly being TRBD1 (5 bases). The J call is doubtful: the DNA matches TRBJ2-7 better. The CDR3 runs 12 residues. Germline CDR1 reads MNHNY; CDR2 reads SVGAGI (reference sequence).

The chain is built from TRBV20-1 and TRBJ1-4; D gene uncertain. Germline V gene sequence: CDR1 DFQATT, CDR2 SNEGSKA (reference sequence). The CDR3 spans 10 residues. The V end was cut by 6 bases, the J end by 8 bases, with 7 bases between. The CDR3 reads CSARSEKLFF. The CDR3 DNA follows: TGCAGTGCCCGGTCGGAAAAACTGTTTTTT.

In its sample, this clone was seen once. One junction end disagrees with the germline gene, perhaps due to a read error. CDR3 in DNA: TGTGCCGCGATAGCAGGGCAGGTTCAAGGCTACCCCTTC. Its protein product is CAAIAGQVQGYPF. This sequence joins TRBV9 and TRBJ1-2, with D possibly matching TRBD1 (5 bases). The CDR3 sequence is 13 residues long. Germline CDR1 reads SGDLS; CDR2 reads YYNGEE.

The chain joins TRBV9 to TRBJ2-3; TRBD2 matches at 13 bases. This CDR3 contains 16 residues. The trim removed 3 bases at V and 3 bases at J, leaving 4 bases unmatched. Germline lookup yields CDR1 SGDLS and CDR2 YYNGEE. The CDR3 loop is CASSATSGGGTDTQYF. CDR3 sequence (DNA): TGTGCCAGCAGCGCCACTAGCGGGGGGGGAACAGATACGCAGTATTTT. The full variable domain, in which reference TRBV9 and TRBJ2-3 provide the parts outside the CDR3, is DSGVTQTPKHLITATGQRVTLRCSPRSGDLSVYWYQQSLDQGLQFLIQYYNGEERAKGNILERFSAQQFPDLHSELNLSSLELGDSALYFCASSATSGGGTDTQYFGPGTRLTVL.

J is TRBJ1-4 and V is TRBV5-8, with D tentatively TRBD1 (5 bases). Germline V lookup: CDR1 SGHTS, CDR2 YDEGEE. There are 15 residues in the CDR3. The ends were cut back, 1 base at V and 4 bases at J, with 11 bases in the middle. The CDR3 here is CASSLWGSRNEKLFF. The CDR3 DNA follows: TGTGCCAGCAGCTTGTGGGGCAGCCGTAATGAAAAACTGTTTTTT.